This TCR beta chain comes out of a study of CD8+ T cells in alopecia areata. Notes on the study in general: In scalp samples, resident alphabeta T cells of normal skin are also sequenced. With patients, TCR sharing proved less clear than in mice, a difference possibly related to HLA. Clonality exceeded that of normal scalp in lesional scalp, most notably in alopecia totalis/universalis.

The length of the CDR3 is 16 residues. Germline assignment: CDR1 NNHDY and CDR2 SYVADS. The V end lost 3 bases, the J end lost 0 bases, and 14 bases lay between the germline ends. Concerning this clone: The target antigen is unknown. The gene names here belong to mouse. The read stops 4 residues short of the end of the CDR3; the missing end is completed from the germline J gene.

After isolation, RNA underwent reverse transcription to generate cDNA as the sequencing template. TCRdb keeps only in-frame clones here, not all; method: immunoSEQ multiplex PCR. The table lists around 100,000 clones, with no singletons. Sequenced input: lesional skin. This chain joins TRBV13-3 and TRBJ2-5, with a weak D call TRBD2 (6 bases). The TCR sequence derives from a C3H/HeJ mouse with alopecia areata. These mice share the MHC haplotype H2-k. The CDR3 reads CASSGPGLLNQDTQYF. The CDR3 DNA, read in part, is TGTGCCAGCAGTGGCCCGGGACTTCTTAACCAAGAC.